The clone carrying this TCR beta chain was picked up one time. The sample comes from a study of blood T cell repertoires in COVID-19. About the study: PBMCs, B-cell-depleted T cells, or T cells provided the cDNA or gDNA that made up the material.

As processed by the authors: By means of reference gene primer amplification, nucleated cell counts were estimated. Sequencing used immunoSEQ multiplex PCR; TCRdb keeps in-frame clones, though not all of them. For V, J and clone size, that table is used; D and trimming come from the DNA. This table has about 160,000 clones, around 84% appearing once. Those enrolled in Seattle joined during active infection and were followed longitudinally afterward. This receptor was taken from a man between 60 and 75 years old with COVID-19, enrolled during active disease. Specimen: peripheral blood.

CDR3: CASSLGGTGGTDTQYF. The CDR3 bases are TGCGCCAGCAGCTTGGGAGGGACAGGGGGTACAGATACGCAGTATTTT. The chain uses TRBV5-1 and TRBJ2-3; 11 nucleotides match TRBD1. In germline, CDR1 is SGHRS, CDR2 YFSETQ. Losses at the gene ends were 0 bases for V and 3 bases for J; bases not matched to a gene: 3. CDR3 length: 16 residues.